Each of the 5 T cell receptor beta chains below was sequenced from the same sample in a study of beta chain features in type 1 diabetes. The study, taken as a whole, reports: Shortening that was moderate but significant affected the TCRB CDR3s of Type 1 diabetes patients in all four CD4+ subsets.

Expressed TCRB transcripts were sequenced after all isolated RNA was converted to cDNA. Clones were read by immunoSEQ multiplex PCR, and TCRdb kept only the in-frame ones, dropping some. Among some 350,000 clones, 8.5% to 10% were seen once, and the ten largest hold 0.45% to 0.65%. No antigen has been assigned to these receptors. Sequenced input: central memory CD4+ T cells from blood. The receptors shown here come from a man in his thirties or forties with type 1 diabetes.

The gene calls are TRBV7-9 and TRBJ2-7; TRBD2 aligns across 13 bases. The trim removed 5 bases at V and 0 bases at J, leaving 1 base unmatched. Germline CDR1 and CDR2: SEHNR and FQNEAQ (reference sequence). The CDR3 spans 15 residues. In nucleotides, the CDR3 is TGTGCCAGCAGCCGGACTAGCGGGAGCTCCTACGAGCAGTACTTC. The encoded protein is CASSRTSGSSYEQYF. Based on the CDR3 plus reference TRBV7-9 and TRBJ2-7, the full variable domain is DTGVSQNPRHKITKRGQNVTFRCDPISEHNRLYWYRQTLGQGPEFLTYFQNEAQLEKSRLLSDRFSAERPKGSFSTLEIQRTEQGDSAMYLCASSRTSGSSYEQYFGPGTRLTVT.

Only a few counts were recorded for this clone. The chain employs TRBV5-1 and TRBJ2-2, with 9 positions matching TRBD1. The CDR3 totals 15 residues. V was pared by 4 bases and J by 3 bases, with 4 bases of the junction left unmatched. Per the germline V gene, CDR1 is SGHRS and CDR2 is YFSETQ. The CDR3 nucleotides are TGCGCCAGCAGCACGGGACAGGGAGACACCGGGGAGCTGTTTTTT. It is translated as CASSTGQGDTGELFF.

This clone was counted many times. The V and J genes are TRBV5-8 and TRBJ2-5; 7 nucleotides match TRBD1. V shed 2 bases and J 4 bases; nucleotides not matched to a gene: 11. Germline V CDR1 and CDR2: SGHTS, YDEGEE. The CDR3 consists of 16 residues. DNA for the CDR3: TGTGCCAGCAGCTTATCTAAACAAGGGGGCTCAGAGACCCAGTACTTC. Its translation is CASSLSKQGGSETQYF.

This clone was recorded once. The genes are TRBV7-8 and TRBJ2-2, with D unresolved. The germline gives CDR1 SGHVS, CDR2 FQNEAQ. This CDR3 region has 15 residues. Deletions cut 2 bases from V and 7 bases from J, with 14 bases between. The CDR3 coding sequence is TGTGCCAGCAGCTTATCCTCTCGAGCGAACGGGGAGCTGTTTTTT. Amino acids: CASSLSSRANGELFF.

This clone was seen a few times. The chain recombines TRBV28 with TRBJ2-3, with a weak D call TRBD1 (5 bases). V lost 3 bases, J lost 3 bases, and 13 bases lay in between. Germline V gives CDR1 MDHEN, CDR2 SYDVKM. This CDR3 has 15 residues. The DNA of the CDR3 is TGTGCCAGCAGTTTGGTGGGCAGGGTAACAGATACGCAGTATTTT. This encodes CASSLVGRVTDTQYF.